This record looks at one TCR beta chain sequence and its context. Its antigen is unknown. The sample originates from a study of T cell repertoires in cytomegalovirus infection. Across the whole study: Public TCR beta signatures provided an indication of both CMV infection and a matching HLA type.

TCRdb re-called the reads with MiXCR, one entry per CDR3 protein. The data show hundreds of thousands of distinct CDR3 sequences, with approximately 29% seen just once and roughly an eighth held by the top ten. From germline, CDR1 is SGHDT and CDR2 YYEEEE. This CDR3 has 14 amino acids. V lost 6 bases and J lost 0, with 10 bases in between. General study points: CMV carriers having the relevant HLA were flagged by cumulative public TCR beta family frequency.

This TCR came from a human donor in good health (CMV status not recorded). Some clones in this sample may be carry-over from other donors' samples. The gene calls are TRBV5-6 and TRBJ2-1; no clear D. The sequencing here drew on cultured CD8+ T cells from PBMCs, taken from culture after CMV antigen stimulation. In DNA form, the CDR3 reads TGTGCCAGCACCCTGGTAGACTCCTACAATGAGCAGTTCTTC. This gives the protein CASTLVDSYNEQFF.